The T cell receptor beta chain under discussion was sequenced for a study of CD8 T cells in ankylosing spondylitis. TCRdb redid the calling of the 5' RACE reads with MiXCR, one entry per CDR3 protein. This table holds under 300,000 distinct CDR3 sequences, about 10% found once. Study-level results: Significantly higher representation of disease-linked clones was reported for matched ankylosing spondylitis synovial fluid. Disease-linked clones proved CD8+ and comparatively uncommon in peripheral blood.

This clonotype has ten or more counts. Antigen specificity is unknown. V was pared by 4 bases and J by 3 bases, with 16 bases between. Germline assignment: CDR1 SQVTM and CDR2 ANQGSEA. CDR3 length: 14 residues. The chain employs TRBV29-1 and TRBJ2-7; D gene unclear. Input material: blood, either unsorted or a sorted T cell fraction (not recorded which). The source is a male donor with ankylosing spondylitis or in good health (not recorded which). For the CDR3, the DNA is TGCAGCGTTGCCGAAGACGCCTGGAACTACGAGCAGTACTTC. It is translated as CSVAEDAWNYEQYF.